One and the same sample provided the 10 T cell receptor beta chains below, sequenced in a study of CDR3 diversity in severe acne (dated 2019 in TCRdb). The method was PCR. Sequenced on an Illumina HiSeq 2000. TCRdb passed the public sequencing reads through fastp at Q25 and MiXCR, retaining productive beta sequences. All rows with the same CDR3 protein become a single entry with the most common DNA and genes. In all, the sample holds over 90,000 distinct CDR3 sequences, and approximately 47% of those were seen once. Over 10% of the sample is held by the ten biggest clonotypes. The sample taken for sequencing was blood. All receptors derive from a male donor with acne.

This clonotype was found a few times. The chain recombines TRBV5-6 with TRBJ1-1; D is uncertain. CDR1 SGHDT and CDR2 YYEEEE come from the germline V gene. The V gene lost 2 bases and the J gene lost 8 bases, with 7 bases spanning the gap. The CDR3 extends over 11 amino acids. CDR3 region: CASSFGKEAFF. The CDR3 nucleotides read TGTGCCAGCAGCTTCGGGAAAGAAGCTTTCTTT.

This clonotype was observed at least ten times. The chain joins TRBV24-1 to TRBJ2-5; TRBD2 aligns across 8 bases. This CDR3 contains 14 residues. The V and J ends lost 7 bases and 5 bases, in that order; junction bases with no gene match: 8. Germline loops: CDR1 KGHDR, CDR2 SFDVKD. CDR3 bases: TGTGCCACCAGATCAGCGGGGGCCATGGAGACCCAGTACTTC. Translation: CATRSAGAMETQYF.

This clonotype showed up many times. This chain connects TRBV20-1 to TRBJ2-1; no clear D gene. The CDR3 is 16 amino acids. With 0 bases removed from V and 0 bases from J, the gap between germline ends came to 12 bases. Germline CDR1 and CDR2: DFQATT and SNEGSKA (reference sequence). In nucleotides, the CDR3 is TGCAGTGCTAGAGATCCAGGTGATAGCTCCTACAATGAGCAGTTCTTC. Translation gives CSARDPGDSSYNEQFF.

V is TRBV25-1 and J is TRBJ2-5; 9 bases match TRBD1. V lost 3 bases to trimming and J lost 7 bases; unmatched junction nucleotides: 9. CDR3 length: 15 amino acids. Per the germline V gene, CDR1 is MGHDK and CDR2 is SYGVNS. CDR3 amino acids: CASSDPGTGSATQYF. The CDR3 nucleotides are TGTGCCAGCAGTGACCCCGGGACAGGGTCGGCGACCCAGTACTTC.

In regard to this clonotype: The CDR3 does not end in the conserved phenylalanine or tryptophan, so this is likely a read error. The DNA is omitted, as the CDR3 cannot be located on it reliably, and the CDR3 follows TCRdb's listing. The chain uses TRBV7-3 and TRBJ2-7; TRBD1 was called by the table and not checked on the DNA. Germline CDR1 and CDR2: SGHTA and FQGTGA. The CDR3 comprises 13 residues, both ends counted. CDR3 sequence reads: CASSLGDASYNEQ.

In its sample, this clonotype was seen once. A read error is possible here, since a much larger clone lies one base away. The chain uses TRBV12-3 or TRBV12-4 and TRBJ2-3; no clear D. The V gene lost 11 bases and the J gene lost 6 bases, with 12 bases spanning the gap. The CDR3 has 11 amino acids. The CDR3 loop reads CAGSRVDTQYF. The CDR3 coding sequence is TGTGCCGGTAGTAGGGTCGATACGCAGTATTTT.

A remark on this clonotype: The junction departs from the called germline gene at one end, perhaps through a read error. The CDR3 nucleotides read TGTGCCAGCAGTTTGGCCGGGACAGTACAAGAGACCCAGTACTTC. This sequence encodes CASSLAGTVQETQYF. J is TRBJ2-5 and V is TRBV10-3, with 7 bases that match TRBD1. Germline values: CDR1 ENHRY, CDR2 SYGVKD. The CDR3 runs to 15 residues.

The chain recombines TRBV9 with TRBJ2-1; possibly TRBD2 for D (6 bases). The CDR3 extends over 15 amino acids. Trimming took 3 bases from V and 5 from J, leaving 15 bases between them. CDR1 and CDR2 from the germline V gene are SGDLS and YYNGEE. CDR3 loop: CASSEETSLNNEQFF. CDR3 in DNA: TGTGCCAGCAGCGAGGAGACTAGTCTAAACAATGAGCAGTTCTTC.

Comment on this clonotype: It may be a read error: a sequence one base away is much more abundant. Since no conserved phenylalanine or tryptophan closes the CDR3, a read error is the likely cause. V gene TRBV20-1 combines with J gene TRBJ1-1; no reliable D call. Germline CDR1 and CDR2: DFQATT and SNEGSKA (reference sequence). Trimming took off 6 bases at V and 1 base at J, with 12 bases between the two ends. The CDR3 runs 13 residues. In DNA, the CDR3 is TGCAGTGCCCCAGTGGGCAGGAACACTGAAGCTTTCCTT. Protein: CSAPVGRNTEAFL.

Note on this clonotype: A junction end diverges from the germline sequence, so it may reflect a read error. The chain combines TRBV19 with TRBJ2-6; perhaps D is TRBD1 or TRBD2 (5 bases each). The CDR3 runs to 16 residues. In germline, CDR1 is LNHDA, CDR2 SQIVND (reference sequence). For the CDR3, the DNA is TGTGCCAGTAGAGACGTGGAGAACACCGGGGCTAACGTCCTGACTTTC. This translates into CASRDVENTGANVLTF. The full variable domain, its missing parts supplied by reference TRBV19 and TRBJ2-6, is DGGITQSPKYLFRKEGQNVTLSCEQNLNHDAMYWYRQDPGQGLRLIYYSQIVNDFQKGDIAEGYSVSREKKESFPLTVTSAQKNPTAFYLCASRDVENTGANVLTFGAGSRLTVL.